A single T cell receptor beta chain is shown here with its context. As a fraction of the sample, this clone is medium-sized (0.01 to 0.1%). The target of this receptor is not known. No qualities accompany the bases; no much larger clone lies one base away. The entry originates in a study of cytomegalovirus exposure and HLA in healthy donors (TCRdb year 2017). For the study in its entirety: According to an earlier analysis of 587 of the donors, 150 million to 200 million T cells yielded 117 million unique TCR beta sequences and approximately 280 Gb of sequence data. Approximately 310 gigabases of sequencing data and roughly 81 million unique TCR sequences made up an early release that covered approximately 620 HLA-typed donors. Of the 300 to 450 genotyped donors, approximately 83% fell in the genetic ancestry cluster associated with self-reported Caucasian donors. The aim of the study was to test whether cataloging public T cell receptors could identify signatures of past pathogen exposure. The study used immunosequencing to profile the T cell repertoires of about 670 subjects and linked those repertoires to cytomegalovirus serostatus. Along with the approximately 600-subject first cohort, a separate validation cohort of over a hundred different subjects was used. To predict cytomegalovirus infection status, the study combined high-throughput TCR immunosequencing, statistical association of individual TCRs with disease status, and machine learning. To study patterns of TCR occurrence, a later analysis re-analyzed previously published TCR beta repertoires from 500 to 850 donors and added high-resolution HLA genotyping. Rather than using new phenotypic data, the later analysis identified candidate immune exposures from TCR beta sequences and from how often those sequences occurred across donors. To decide whether each TCR beta V gene segment behaved as functional or pseudogenic, an earlier analysis of some 600 of the donors relied on high-throughput TCR beta sequencing. Alongside the repertoire data, information on donor age, sex, ethnicity and CMV serostatus was compiled. A later genetic analysis took genome-wide SNP genotypes for about 55% of the roughly 700 donors and used that subset as a discovery cohort. All discovery cohort repertoires had been generated using a single sequencing platform. HLA typing covered class I and class II loci at four-digit resolution. Typing coverage varied by locus: about 620-630 donors for A, B, C, DRB1 and DQB1; more than 500 for DQA1; more than 600 for DPA1; under 490 for DPB1. Five DR-DQ haplotypes were handled as single units for association and clustering because linkage in the cohort was strong. Among almost 400 genotyped donors of the cohort, an average of roughly 240,000 unique TCR beta nucleotide sequences were sequenced per donor, roughly a sixth of them non-productive.

Summary of the overall study and its limitations: In a later analysis, around 17,000 TCR beta sequences were associated with specific HLA alleles at a false discovery rate of 0.05. Sequencing depth was assumed to be roughly uniform across donors in the presence/absence analyses, though that assumption may not hold. Linkage disequilibrium might explain the correlated functional status among segregating V segments, but an unknown experimental factor could not be excluded. A cluster of highly shared sequence variants was judged likely to represent a technical artifact of the sequencing pipeline. The earlier analysis of 587 of the donors excluded approximately 17 rarely observed V segments, including chromosome 9 orphons, because counts were too low. CMV serostatus was the only immune exposure information available for the cohort. The study listed 150 to 200 TCR beta chains as associated with cytomegalovirus. HLA typing was unavailable for some donors at each locus, so association tests used only the typed subset. In a later genetic analysis, fewer N-insertions in productive TCRs were reported among donors in an Asian-associated ancestry cluster than the roughly 640-donor mean. The authors suggested that the approach could potentially be extended to other disease states and immunological phenotypes. Strong co-occurrence of HLA alleles, especially DR and DQ, made assigning TCR associations to individual alleles difficult. A few of the identified cytomegalovirus-associated TCR beta chains were confirmed in vitro to be specific for cytomegalovirus antigens. According to a later analysis, parvovirus B19, influenza, CMV and Epstein-Barr virus appeared linked to several top co-occurrence clusters. A later analysis found that most CMV-associated TCR beta chains appeared HLA-restricted, with HLA associations seemingly driven largely by CMV exposure. In a later genetic analysis, a missense DCLRE1C variant was associated with V-gene and J-gene trimming of TCR beta chains, and the association was replicated in an independent cohort. A further reported finding was that TCR beta sequences accurately predicted the HLA-A and HLA-B alleles for most subjects in the first cohort. A later analysis found that TCR association rates varied across HLA loci, with DRB1 alleles showing the most associated TCRs and HLA-C alleles the fewest. In this cohort, only TCR beta chains were sequenced, and detectable features were limited by the absence of alpha or paired-chain data. In an earlier analysis of more than 450 of the donors, most TCR beta V segments were observed in productive rearrangements about 87% or about 30% of the time, broadly matching IMGT annotations. Compared with equally common non-associated chains, HLA-associated TCR beta chains in a later analysis were more clonally expanded and had lower generation probabilities. Across donors, most TCR sequences were observed very rarely, whereas some public TCRs were present in many individuals. Because the 87-base-pair reads could not distinguish some IMGT-functional V segments, including TRBV6-2 and TRBV6-3, those segments were excluded. Cytomegalovirus status was reported to be diagnosed by the classifier with high specificity and sensitivity in both the original and validation cohorts.

The library was prepared using the immunoSEQ multiplex PCR assay. A mixture of 60 forward primers for TCR Vbeta segments and 13 reverse primers for TCR Jbeta segments was used in the multiplex PCR. A multiplex PCR assay on genomic DNA amplified the CDR3 region of rearranged TCR beta genes. The Illumina HiSeq System was used to sequence the amplified TCR beta libraries as 87-base-pair reads. Concerning the study's data processing: Across the 500 to 850 repertoires, a later analysis counted 80 million or so unique TCR beta chains, 9 million to 14 million of which were shared by at least two donors. Raw reads were error-corrected and collapsed into unique sequences by a nearest-neighbor algorithm in which closely related sequences were merged to remove PCR and sequencing errors. To assign V, D and J gene segments, CDR3 sequences were aligned to IMGT reference sequences. Each retained sequence needed at least a six-nucleotide match to both a V gene segment and a J gene segment. A rearrangement was called productive if the CDR3 had no stop codons and remained in frame with V and J, and every other rearrangement was called non-productive. Following IMGT convention, CDR3 was defined as the stretch from the second conserved V-encoded cysteine to the conserved J-encoded phenylalanine. Sequences without an unambiguous match to a single V gene segment were excluded from the earlier analysis of 500 to 700 of the donors. In an earlier analysis of a few hundred of the donors, V segments were called functional above 56.7% productive rearrangements and were called segregating when the between-donor standard deviation exceeded 5%. A statistical classification framework was built for diagnosing cytomegalovirus status from the catalog of TCR beta chain sequences. V and J gene assignment, in a later analysis, came from comparing TCR nucleotide sequences with IMGT/GENE-DB human TR gene sequences. Using the TCRdist pipeline, a later analysis assigned CDR3 sequences along with most-parsimonious VDJ recombination scenarios. In a later analysis, each TCR beta chain was defined by its CDR3 amino acid sequence together with its V-gene family, and reads without a unique V-gene family were excluded. As a way to deal with suspected cross-contamination and a sequencing artifact, a later analysis dropped roughly 620 nucleotide sequences that were highly shared and had low generation probability. In a later analysis, a clonal expansion index for each public chain was calculated from normalized within-repertoire ranks of inferred template counts. In a later analysis, generation probabilities were computed with a VDJ recombination model fitted to out-of-frame rearrangements, and the resulting probabilities were checked against IGoR. Hypergeometric tests were used in a later analysis to score TCR-TCR, TCR-HLA and TCR-CMV co-occurrence, with a repertoire-size bias correction applied to the TCR pairs. To estimate false discovery rates, a later analysis permuted the HLA or CMV assignments 20 times. In a later analysis, co-occurring TCRs were grouped using DBSCAN, with TCRdist sequence similarity added in when clustering inside HLA-allele-positive subsets. Co-occurrence clustering excluded repertoires with fewer than 30,000 or more than 120,000 public chains, plus five with anomalous nucleotide sharing. Not all clones reach the TCRdb copy of this immuneACCESS table, which keeps in-frame sequences only. Checked studies attribute under half of the gap to unresolved V genes and leave the rest unexplained. From that table come the V and J calls and clone size; the DNA was used to work out D and trimming. This sample is represented by 200,000 to 250,000 clones; more than 60% of them were singletons. The top ten hold about 1.7% of the sample.

The CDR3 runs 13 amino acids, cysteine and phenylalanine included. Just CDR3 DNA is preserved here, 39 bases in frame from base 1. The V and J ends are trimmed by 4 bases and 0 bases, leaving 7 bases between them. CDR1 and CDR2 are read off the germline V gene as SGHRS and YFSETQ. In total, 666 healthy bone marrow donors made up the cohort. Cohort members were all nominally healthy when sampled, although unrecorded immune exposures were likely present. The donor was CMV seronegative and was included in the group of around 320 seronegative cohort members. A peripheral blood sample was collected from each donor, and TCR beta sequencing was performed on peripheral blood mononuclear cells. The Qiagen DNeasy Blood Extraction Kit was used to extract genomic DNA from the blood cell samples.

The receptor was isolated from a man aged 50-59 years in good health and CMV-seronegative. The sample taken for sequencing was PBMCs. The chain is encoded by TRBV5-1 joined to TRBJ1-1; the best D guess is TRBD1, with 5 bases matching. The CDR3 region reads CASSVTVNTEAFF. The nucleotides read TGCGCCAGCAGCGTGACAGTGAACACTGAAGCTTTCTTT.